This TCR beta chain comes out of a study of T cell responses to AZD1222 COVID-19 vaccine. Assay: immunoSEQ multiplex PCR; the TCRdb copy retains only in-frame clones and omits some. The table has 150,000 to 200,000 clones, 91% seen once. Germline trimming cut 4 bases from V and 7 bases from J; bases unmatched to any gene: 9. Germline V CDR1 and CDR2: MRHNA, SNTAGT. The CDR3 covers 15 residues. Comments on this clone: Its antigen is as yet unknown.

Study results and caveats: White British people made up most donors, females outnumbered males, and clonal diversity was possibly underestimated. Reportedly, close to half of spike-specific TCRs are directed against unmutated variant regions. The study sampled repertoires only after the peak T cell response. At baseline, just 6 or 7 AZD1222 recipients tested seropositive.

This rearrangement joins TRBV6-4 to TRBJ2-4; 8 nucleotides align to TRBD2. Material: peripheral blood, obtained 28 days after the second AZD1222 dose. This receptor was identified in an adult who received the AZD1222 COVID-19 vaccine. The CDR3 loop reads CASSAEAGAGNIQYF. CDR3 nucleotide sequence: TGTGCCAGCAGTGCTGAAGCGGGAGCGGGGAACATTCAGTACTTC.